The 13 T cell receptor beta chains presented below share a single source sample, sequenced in a study of OX40 agonist ivuxolimab in advanced cancers. This table comes from immunoSEQ multiplex PCR, and its TCRdb copy is limited to in-frame clones, with some not included. The sample shows 30,000 to 40,000 clones, roughly three quarters of them seen only once. Material: CD4+ or CD8+ T cells sorted from blood, obtained in a trial of the OX40 agonist ivuxolimab. These receptor sequences come from an adult with an advanced solid tumor such as melanoma, head and neck, liver or kidney cancer.

This sequence joins TRBV6-5 and TRBJ1-5; D possibly corresponds to TRBD1 (5 bases). This CDR3 is 14 amino acids long. Germline V CDR1 and CDR2: MNHEY, SVGAGI. The germline V and J ends were trimmed by 8 bases and 1 base, with 12 bases remaining between them. The CDR3 sequence: CASEGTASNQPQHF. The CDR3 bases are TGTGCCAGCGAAGGGACTGCAAGCAATCAGCCCCAGCATTTT.

The rearrangement links TRBV19 to TRBJ1-2; weak D call: TRBD1 (6 bases). With 3 bases removed from V and 7 bases from J, the gap between germline ends came to 18 bases. CDR1 and CDR2 from the germline V gene are LNHDA and SQIVND (reference sequence). This CDR3 comprises 15 residues. CDR3 protein: CASSILRGGSAGYTF. As DNA, the CDR3 is TGTGCCAGTAGTATCCTCCGAGGGGGATCGGCTGGCTACACCTTC.

This chain connects TRBV11-1 to TRBJ1-2, with D unclear. The CDR3 loop spans 14 amino acids. Per the germline V gene, CDR1 is SGHAT and CDR2 is FQDESV (reference sequence). V lost 5 bases and J lost 2, with 12 bases in between. Written as DNA, the CDR3 is TGTGCCAGCAGCGCCTCGGTGGGGAACTATGGCTACACCTTC. Protein product: CASSASVGNYGYTF.

This clone has just one count. The V call is TRBV19, the J call TRBJ2-1; D tentatively reads TRBD1 or TRBD2 (10 bases each). Germline CDR1 LNHDA, CDR2 SQIVND (reference sequence). V was cut by 9 bases and J by 7 bases, with 22 bases left in between. This CDR3 is built from 15 residues. The CDR3 sequence: CASLAGDRGGNEQFF. CDR3 DNA sequence: TGTGCCAGCCTAGCGGGGGACAGGGGAGGTAATGAGCAGTTCTTC.

V is TRBV4-2 and J is TRBJ2-5; TRBD2 matches at 10 bases. V was clipped by 6 bases and J by 5 bases; unmatched bases: 12. CDR3 size: 16 residues. The V gene's germline CDR1 is LGHNA and CDR2 YNFKEQ. The CDR3 nucleotides are TGTGCCAGCAGTAAGGGGGCTAGCGGGAGAATGGAGACCCAGTACTTC. Translated: CASSKGASGRMETQYF.

This clone has a handful of counts. The genes are TRBV7-2 and TRBJ2-7, with a weak D call TRBD1 (6 bases). The V and J ends lost 4 bases and 7 bases respectively, with 11 bases between them. This CDR3 is 12 amino acids long. Looked up from germline, CDR1 is SGHTA and CDR2 is FQGNSA. CDR3 in DNA: TGTGCCAGCAGCTACCTCGGACAGGAGCAGTACTTC. Encoded protein: CASSYLGQEQYF.

The rearrangement uses TRBV5-1 and TRBJ2-7, with 11 bases fitting TRBD2. The CDR3 is made up of 14 amino acids. CDR1 is SGHRS and CDR2 is YFSETQ in the germline V gene. Trimming cost V 4 bases and J 4 bases; bases outside gene matches: 4. The CDR3 here is CASSVGTSGYEQYF. CDR3 bases: TGCGCCAGCAGCGTGGGGACTAGCGGATACGAGCAGTACTTC. The full variable domain, completed using reference TRBV5-1 and TRBJ2-7, is KAGVTQTPRYLIKTRGQQVTLSCSPISGHRSVSWYQQTPGQGLQFLFEYFSETQRNKGNFPGRFSGRQFSNSRSEMNVSTLELGDSALYLCASSVGTSGYEQYFGPGTRLTVT.

This chain links TRBV28 with TRBJ1-2, with D uncertain. This CDR3 region has 13 residues. Germline CDR1 is MDHEN and CDR2 is SYDVKM. The V end lost 6 bases, the J end lost 5 bases, and 13 bases lay between the germline ends. The CDR3 sequence is CASRPGSQYGYTF. The CDR3 nucleotides read TGTGCCAGCAGGCCAGGCTCTCAATATGGCTACACCTTC.

In this sample, this clone turned up a few times. V and J are TRBV9 and TRBJ2-1; 7 bases fit TRBD2. Trimming removed 4 bases from V and 2 bases from J; junction bases left unmatched: 9. This CDR3 has 16 amino acids. Germline values: CDR1 SGDLS, CDR2 YYNGEE. The CDR3 loop is CASSRGAGEAYNEQFF. The CDR3 DNA is TGTGCCAGCAGCCGAGGGGCGGGAGAAGCCTACAATGAGCAGTTCTTC.

The rearrangement uses TRBV5-4 and TRBJ2-7; D gene ambiguous. Trimming shortened V by 3 bases and J by 4 bases, and 5 bases separated the two germline ends. The V gene's germline CDR1 is SGHNT and CDR2 YYREEE (reference sequence). The CDR3 is 11 residues long. The CDR3 nucleotides read TGTGCCAGCAGCTCTAGATACGAGCAGTACTTC. The encoded protein is CASSSRYEQYF.

The gene calls are TRBV30 and TRBJ2-7; D gene unclear. Trimming shortened V by 3 bases and J by 2 bases, and 5 bases separated the two germline ends. Per the germline V gene, CDR1 is GTSNPN and CDR2 is SVGIG (reference sequence). The CDR3 contains 11 residues. The CDR3 sequence is CAWSKPYEQYF. In nucleotides, the CDR3 is TGTGCCTGGAGCAAGCCCTACGAGCAGTACTTC.

The genes are TRBV5-6 and TRBJ1-1; D uncertain. The CDR3 has 15 amino acids. Trimming removed 0 bases at V and 3 bases at J, with 12 bases between. Germline-derived CDR1 and CDR2 are SGHDT and YYEEEE. CDR3 loop: CASSLGPQADTEAFF. In nucleotides, the CDR3 is TGTGCCAGCAGCTTGGGACCGCAGGCCGACACTGAAGCTTTCTTT.

The chain combines TRBV13 with TRBJ2-5, with TRBD1 matching 10 bases. V gave up 4 bases and J gave up 5 bases; unmatched junction bases: 7. Germline assignment: CDR1 PRHDT and CDR2 FYEKMQ (reference sequence). The CDR3 is 15 amino acids. CDR3: CASSSVTGGGETQYF. As DNA, the CDR3 is TGTGCCAGCAGCTCGGTGACAGGGGGCGGGGAGACCCAGTACTTC.